The 16 T cell receptor beta chains presented below share a single source sample, sequenced in a study of tumor and adjacent non-tumor tissue in lung cancer. Three rounds of nested PCR, following a modified ARM-PCR protocol, produced the TCRbeta library. From the multiplex PCR reads, TCRdb called clonotypes with MiXCR, one entry per CDR3 protein. Of over 80,000 distinct CDR3 sequences in the sample, 75% to 85% are singletons; the top ten hold 30%. The template was RNA from unsorted bulk tissue. This non-tumor lung sample came from over 3 cm beyond the tumor edge. The sample consisted of distant non-tumor lung tissue. These receptors all stem from a man in his sixties with small cell lung cancer.

This clonotype was recorded once. The junction departs from the called germline gene at one end, perhaps through a read error. The chain couples TRBV4-1 to TRBJ1-5, with D hard to call. Germline V gives CDR1 MGHRA, CDR2 YSYEKL. CDR3 size: 15 residues. The CDR3 sequence is CASIQTHGTAEPQHF. For the CDR3, the DNA is TGCGCCAGCATTCAAACTCACGGAACAGCAGAGCCCCAGCACTTT.

About this clonotype itself: Its ends do not fully match the called genes, so a read error is possible. The chain carries TRBV4-1 and TRBJ2-2; TRBD1 might be the D (7 bases). The CDR3 spans 15 residues. CDR1 and CDR2 (germline): MGHRA, YSYEKL. CDR3 loop: CASSSRGAYIGELFF. CDR3 DNA: TGCGCCAGCAGCAGCAGGGGGGCCTATATCGGTGAGCTGTTTTTC.

In this sample, this clonotype turned up a few times. V gene TRBV25-1 combines with J gene TRBJ1-6, with TRBD1 as a possible D gene (5 bases). Trimming cost V 3 bases and J 13 bases, with 10 bases left between them. Germline values: CDR1 MGHDK, CDR2 SYGVNS. This CDR3 comprises 12 residues. The CDR3 protein is CASSDPGEPLHF. CDR3 coding DNA: TGTGCCAGCAGTGACCCGGGGGAGCCCCTCCACTTT.

This clonotype has just one count. The junction departs from the called germline gene at one end, perhaps through a read error. V and J are TRBV18 and TRBJ2-7; 7 bases are shared with TRBD2. The CDR3 covers 14 residues. Per the germline V gene, CDR1 is KGHSH and CDR2 is LQKENI. CDR3 in DNA: TGTGTCAGCTCACCGACTAGCACCACTCACGAGCAGTACTTC. It encodes CVSSPTSTTHEQYF.

This sequence joins TRBV6-2 or TRBV6-3 and TRBJ2-3; D gene unclear. Germline V gene lookup returns CDR1 MNHEY and CDR2 SVGEGT. V dropped 9 bases and J dropped 6 bases, with 10 bases sitting between them. The CDR3 sequence is 11 residues long. CDR3 sequence: CASLWTDTQYF. CDR3 DNA: TGTGCCAGTTTGTGGACGGATACGCAGTATTTT.

As regards this clonotype: The junction and the germline gene differ at one end; a read error may be behind it. The chain has TRBV11-2 and TRBJ1-3, with D tentatively TRBD1 (6 bases). Germline V gene data show CDR1 as SGHAT and CDR2 as FQNNGV. This CDR3 has 15 amino acids. The CDR3 loop is CAGSLGGGPGNTIYF. DNA of the CDR3: TGTGCCGGCAGCTTAGGGGGTGGCCCCGGAAACACCATATATTTT.

With regard to this clonotype: This sequence may be a read error, since a much larger clone differs from it by one base. CDR3 in amino acids: CARSELAHNEQFF. CDR3 nucleotide sequence: TGTGCCAGGAGTGAACTAGCCCACAATGAGCAGTTCTTC. V gene TRBV6-4 combines with J gene TRBJ2-1, with a tentative D call TRBD2 (6 bases). This CDR3 is built from 13 residues. Germline-derived CDR1 and CDR2 are MRHNA and SNTAGT.

V gene TRBV6-5 combines with J gene TRBJ2-3; no reliable D call. With 6 bases removed from V and 8 bases from J, the gap between germline ends came to 9 bases. The CDR3 is made up of 11 amino acids. Germline CDR1 is MNHEY and CDR2 is SVGAGI. In nucleotides, the CDR3 is TGTGCCAGCAGCAGTTCGAGTACGCAGTATTTT. Translating gives CASSSSSTQYF.

With respect to this clonotype: This may arise from a read error, as a much more abundant clone is one base away. The chain has TRBV20-1 and TRBJ1-1; D unclear. Germline V gene data show CDR1 as DFQATT and CDR2 as SNEGSKA (reference sequence). CDR3 length: 13 amino acids. The CDR3: CNARTTANTEAFF. CDR3 coding DNA: TGCAATGCTAGAACAACAGCTAACACTGAAGCTTTCTTT.

About this clonotype itself: Sequence at one end of the junction differs from germline and may be a read error. This sequence joins TRBV12-3 or TRBV12-4 and TRBJ2-1; 7 bases line up with TRBD2. The CDR3 has 14 residues. CDR3 protein: CVSSLSGNGYEQFF. The CDR3, as DNA: TGTGTCAGCAGTTTGAGCGGGAATGGTTATGAGCAGTTCTTC.

V and J are TRBV20-1 and TRBJ2-5; 12 positions agree with TRBD2. Germline V lookup: CDR1 DFQATT, CDR2 SNEGSKA (reference sequence). This CDR3 is 12 amino acids long. Unmatched junction bases numbered 9, after V lost 6 bases and J lost 13 bases. The CDR3 region is CSARLAGETWYF. The CDR3 region has the DNA TGCAGTGCCAGACTAGCGGGAGAGACCTGGTACTTC.

Of note for this clonotype: Relative to the germline gene, one junction end is altered; a read error may explain this. The J gene is TRBJ2-7, the V gene TRBV29-1; D remains unclear. This CDR3 comprises 12 residues. CDR1 and CDR2 from the germline V gene are SQVTM and ANQGSEA. The CDR3 protein is CCARHTSYELYF. The CDR3 nucleotides are TGCTGCGCCCGGCATACCTCCTACGAGCTGTACTTC.

As for this clonotype: The junction departs from germline at one end; a sequencing error may be responsible. CDR3 amino acids: CTSSLASGTANTGAFF. The CDR3 nucleotides read TGTACCAGCAGCCTGGCCTCCGGGACAGCGAATACTGGAGCTTTCTTT. The chain joins TRBV5-6 to TRBJ1-1, with TRBD1 identical over 7 bases. Germline values: CDR1 SGHDT, CDR2 YYEEEE. The CDR3 consists of 16 residues.

Concerning this clonotype itself: A much larger clonotype is one base distant, so this may be a read error. The rearrangement joins TRBV20-1 to TRBJ2-7, with D perhaps TRBD2 (7 bases). The CDR3 is 12 residues long. Germline V gene sequence: CDR1 DFQATT, CDR2 SNEGSKA (reference sequence). Deletions cut 7 bases from V and 4 bases from J, with 14 bases between. The CDR3 region is CSVRGAEYEQYF. CDR3 DNA: TGCAGTGTTCGGGGGGCTGAATACGAGCAGTACTTC.

This sequence joins TRBV4-2 and TRBJ2-7; D is undetermined. Trimming stripped 11 bases from V and 3 bases from J, with 17 bases between. The germline V gene encodes CDR1 LGHNA and CDR2 YNFKEQ. The CDR3 has 13 residues. CDR3 DNA: TGTGCCTGCTGTCAAGGTTCTTTCTACGAGCAGTACTTC. This encodes CACCQGSFYEQYF.

The chain couples TRBV30 to TRBJ2-1; D remains ambiguous. The V end lost 5 bases, the J end lost 4 bases, and 9 bases lay between the germline ends. Germline-derived CDR1 and CDR2 are GTSNPN and SVGIG (reference sequence). The length of the CDR3 is 12 residues. Written as DNA, the CDR3 is TGTGCCTGGTCTCCGGGTTACAATGAGCAGTTCTTC. Its translation: CAWSPGYNEQFF.